This T cell receptor beta chain was profiled in a study of blood T cell repertoires in COVID-19. Study background: T cells, B-cell-depleted T cells, or PBMCs provided the cDNA or gDNA that served as material.

Original handling: Reference gene primer amplification yielded estimated nucleated cell counts. This table comes from immunoSEQ multiplex PCR, and its TCRdb copy is limited to in-frame clones, with some not included. That table is the source of V, J and clone size, and D and trimming were worked out from the DNA. Of about 220,000 clones in the sample, roughly 90% were seen once. CDR1 and CDR2 (germline): SGHRS, YFSETQ. This CDR3 region has 15 residues. The V end lost 0 bases, the J end lost 1 base, and 10 bases lay between the germline ends. The age range of participants was 18 to 89 years, with residence in about two dozen US areas.

This TCR was recovered from a woman in her 30s who had recovered from COVID-19. The sequenced sample consisted of PBMCs or T cells enriched from blood (not recorded which). The chain joins TRBV5-1 to TRBJ1-1; D call uncertain. The CDR3 loop is CASSLVSTENTEAFF. The CDR3 coding sequence is TGCGCCAGCAGCTTGGTTAGCACGGAGAACACTGAAGCTTTCTTT.